This T cell receptor (beta chain) is from a study of blood T cell repertoires in COVID-19. Study context: Samples of COVID-19 (acute and convalescent) were obtained from the United States, Italy and Spain.

Source study methods: Reference gene primer amplification in the assay estimated nucleated cell counts. Using immunoSEQ multiplex PCR, the repertoire was profiled, and TCRdb retains in-frame clones only, with some absent. V, J and clone size were drawn from that table, and D and trimming were deduced from the DNA. The sample has over 150,000 clones; roughly four fifths are singletons. Unmatched junction bases numbered 7, after V lost 8 bases and J lost 10 bases. CDR3 length: 13 amino acids. Per the germline V gene, CDR1 is LNHDA and CDR2 is SQIVND (reference sequence). Seattle-derived patients entered the study during active infection and were followed longitudinally. This clone showed up just a few times.

The TCR sequence derives from a woman aged 80 or older with COVID-19, enrolled during active disease. The sequenced sample was peripheral blood. The V call is TRBV19, the J call TRBJ1-6; 8 nucleotides agree with TRBD1. Here the CDR3 reads CASQGAVASPLHF. In nucleotides, the CDR3 is TGTGCCAGTCAGGGGGCAGTAGCCTCACCCCTCCACTTT.